This is a list of T cell receptor beta chains from one sample in a study of cytomegalovirus exposure and HLA in healthy donors. Using immunoSEQ multiplex PCR, the repertoire was profiled, and TCRdb retains in-frame clones only, with some absent. Of about 130,000 clones listed, around 94% are singletons. The sequenced material came from PBMCs. Receptor source: a woman aged 18-30 years in good health and CMV-seronegative. CDR3s include the opening cysteine and the closing phenylalanine or tryptophan. D genes are given only for firm matches. Rows give clone size only sometimes, using once, few, many, or a class for an expanded clone.

length: 14; V: TRBV7-9; J: TRBJ2-1; size: NA; D: TRBD2; CDR3: CASSWAAGVIEQFF; DNA: TGTGCCAGCAGCTGGGCAGCGGGAGTTATCGAGCAGTTCTTC
length: 18; V: TRBV19; J: TRBJ2-3; size: NA; D: TRBD2; CDR3: CASSRNPLLAGDADTQYF; DNA: TGTGCCAGTAGTCGCAACCCGCTACTAGCGGGAGATGCAGATACGCAGTATTTT
length: 16; V: TRBV21-1; J: TRBJ1-3; size: NA; D: NA; CDR3: CASSKVGGRAGNTIYF; DNA: TGTGCCAGCAGCAAAGTTGGAGGTAGAGCTGGAAACACCATATATTTT
length: 14; V: TRBV6-5; J: TRBJ1-1; size: NA; D: NA; CDR3: CASSPNRVNTEAFF; DNA: TGTGCCAGCAGTCCTAACAGGGTTAACACTGAAGCTTTCTTT
length: 13; V: TRBV18; J: TRBJ2-3; size: once; D: NA; CDR3: CASSSQSTDTQYF; DNA: TGTGCCAGCTCGTCACAGAGCACAGATACGCAGTATTTT
length: 17; V: TRBV5-1; J: TRBJ2-2; size: NA; D: TRBD2; CDR3: CASSQLAGGTKTGELFF; DNA: TGCGCCAGCAGCCAGCTAGCGGGAGGGACCAAGACCGGGGAGCTGTTTTTT
length: 16; V: TRBV28; J: TRBJ1-2; size: NA; D: TRBD1; CDR3: CASSYGQGRSSDGYTF; DNA: TGTGCCAGCAGTTACGGACAGGGAAGGTCGTCGGATGGCTACACCTTC
length: 16; V: TRBV18; J: TRBJ1-1; size: NA; D: TRBD1; CDR3: CASSPSRDRVSTEAFF; DNA: TGTGCCAGCTCACCAAGTCGGGACAGGGTGTCGACTGAAGCTTTCTTT
length: 15; V: TRBV6-5; J: TRBJ1-2; size: NA; D: NA; CDR3: CASSYSPDSLYGYTF; DNA: TGTGCCAGCAGTTACTCACCCGACAGCCTCTATGGCTACACCTTC
length: 16; V: TRBV5-1; J: TRBJ2-1; size: NA; D: TRBD1; CDR3: CASSLDLPGQGAEQFF; DNA: TGCGCCAGCAGCTTGGATTTACCGGGACAGGGGGCCGAGCAGTTCTTC
length: 14; V: TRBV6-5; J: TRBJ1-6; size: NA; D: NA; CDR3: CASSYSTPWSPLHF; DNA: TGTGCCAGCAGTTACTCGACACCTTGGTCACCCCTCCACTTT
length: 18; V: TRBV9; J: TRBJ1-5; size: once; D: NA; CDR3: CASSNWGVITPSNQPQHF; DNA: TGTGCCAGCAGCAATTGGGGGGTGATTACCCCTAGCAATCAGCCCCAGCATTTT
length: 14; V: TRBV9; J: TRBJ2-2; size: NA; D: NA; CDR3: CASTPGMLVGELFF; DNA: TGTGCCAGCACCCCAGGGATGTTGGTCGGGGAGCTGTTTTTT
length: 14; V: TRBV5-1; J: TRBJ2-5; size: NA; D: NA; CDR3: CASSLLARQETQYF; DNA: TGCGCCAGCAGCTTGCTAGCGAGACAAGAGACCCAGTACTTC
length: 16; V: TRBV18; J: TRBJ1-1; size: NA; D: NA; CDR3: CASSPRAGELNTEAFF; DNA: TGTGCCAGCTCACCACGAGCAGGGGAGTTGAACACTGAAGCTTTCTTT
length: 16; V: TRBV29-1; J: TRBJ2-1; size: NA; D: TRBD2; CDR3: CSDGLAGMSSYNEQFF; DNA: TGCAGCGACGGACTAGCGGGGATGAGCTCCTACAATGAGCAGTTCTTC
length: 14; V: TRBV9; J: TRBJ2-3; size: NA; D: NA; CDR3: CASSAGYTSDTQYF; DNA: TGTGCCAGCAGCGCAGGGTATACATCAGATACGCAGTATTTT
length: 14; V: TRBV2; J: TRBJ2-3; size: once; D: NA; CDR3: CASSDRGFTDTQYF; DNA: TGTGCCAGCAGTGACAGGGGTTTCACAGATACGCAGTATTTT
length: 14; V: TRBV6-5; J: TRBJ1-1; size: NA; D: NA; CDR3: CASSRPDLNTEAFF; DNA: TGTGCCAGCAGCAGGCCGGATTTGAACACTGAAGCTTTCTTT
length: 13; V: TRBV9; J: TRBJ2-3; size: once; D: NA; CDR3: CAGARTSTDTQYF; DNA: TGTGCCGGGGCACGAACTAGCACAGATACGCAGTATTTT
length: 16; V: TRBV5-1; J: TRBJ1-1; size: NA; D: TRBD1; CDR3: CASRGERGRGGTEAFF; DNA: TGCGCCAGCAGAGGAGAGAGGGGGCGTGGGGGAACTGAAGCTTTCTTT
length: 16; V: TRBV30; J: TRBJ2-5; size: NA; D: TRBD1; CDR3: CAWSVPPGQGWETQYF; DNA: TGTGCCTGGAGTGTACCCCCGGGACAGGGCTGGGAGACCCAGTACTTC
length: 16; V: TRBV28; J: TRBJ2-2; size: NA; D: NA; CDR3: CASRSLGAWNTGELFF; DNA: TGTGCCAGCAGATCCTTAGGGGCCTGGAACACCGGGGAGCTGTTTTTT
length: 16; V: TRBV11-2; J: TRBJ2-3; size: NA; D: NA; CDR3: CASSSLLKPLAYTQYF; DNA: TGTGCCAGCAGCTCACTATTAAAGCCCCTAGCGTATACGCAGTATTTT
length: 17; V: TRBV19; J: TRBJ2-5; size: NA; D: TRBD1; CDR3: CASSIDRVGQALVTQYF; DNA: TGTGCCAGTAGTATAGATAGGGTGGGACAGGCCTTGGTGACCCAGTACTTC
length: 18; V: TRBV11-2; J: TRBJ2-1; size: NA; D: TRBD2; CDR3: CASSLSASPGLAMNEQFF; DNA: TGTGCCAGCAGCTTAAGCGCCTCTCCGGGACTAGCAATGAATGAGCAGTTCTTC
length: 15; V: TRBV5-1; J: TRBJ2-3; size: NA; D: NA; CDR3: CASSLGGLSTDTQYF; DNA: TGCGCCAGCAGCTTGGGGGGGCTGAGCACAGATACGCAGTATTTT
length: 14; V: TRBV27; J: TRBJ1-2; size: NA; D: NA; CDR3: CASSRDTNNYGYTF; DNA: TGTGCCAGCAGCCGGGACACGAATAACTATGGCTACACCTTC
length: 16; V: TRBV5-1; J: TRBJ1-1; size: NA; D: TRBD1; CDR3: CASSLGETGVNTEAFF; DNA: TGCGCCAGCAGCTTGGGAGAGACAGGGGTGAACACTGAAGCTTTCTTT
length: 13; V: TRBV5-4; J: TRBJ1-2; size: NA; D: TRBD1; CDR3: CASSTSGGYGYTF; DNA: TGTGCCAGCAGCACATCAGGGGGCTATGGCTACACCTTC
length: 15; V: TRBV6-1; J: TRBJ2-4; size: NA; D: NA; CDR3: CASSEGVRGTTIQYF; DNA: TGTGCCAGCAGTGAAGGTGTTAGGGGGACTACCATTCAGTACTTC
length: 15; V: TRBV5-1; J: TRBJ2-5; size: NA; D: TRBD2; CDR3: CASSPPGGAQETQYF; DNA: TGCGCCAGCAGCCCCCCCGGGGGGGCCCAAGAGACCCAGTACTTC
length: 14; V: TRBV28; J: TRBJ1-2; size: NA; D: TRBD1; CDR3: CASSLFGTVYGYTF; DNA: TGTGCCAGCAGTTTATTCGGGACAGTCTATGGCTACACCTTC
length: 14; V: TRBV7-9; J: TRBJ1-2; size: NA; D: TRBD1; CDR3: CASSTTGGSYGYTF; DNA: TGTGCCAGCAGTACGACAGGGGGATCCTATGGCTACACCTTC
length: 14; V: TRBV2; J: TRBJ1-5; size: few; D: NA; CDR3: CASSVGHSNQPQHF; DNA: TGTGCCAGCAGTGTTGGGCATAGCAATCAGCCCCAGCATTTT
length: 15; V: TRBV13; J: TRBJ2-7; size: NA; D: NA; CDR3: CASSSRTAASYEQYF; DNA: TGTGCCAGCAGCTCACGGACAGCAGCCTCCTACGAGCAGTACTTC
length: 14; V: TRBV6-1; J: TRBJ2-7; size: NA; D: NA; CDR3: CASSELGSSYEQYF; DNA: TGTGCCAGCAGTGAACTGGGGAGCTCCTACGAGCAGTACTTC
length: 17; V: TRBV28; J: TRBJ2-1; size: NA; D: TRBD2; CDR3: CASSLYKSGGANNEQFF; DNA: TGTGCCAGCAGTTTATACAAGAGCGGGGGGGCGAACAATGAGCAGTTCTTC
length: 15; V: TRBV18; J: TRBJ1-4; size: NA; D: TRBD1; CDR3: CASSPVQGVGEKLFF; DNA: TGTGCCAGCTCACCAGTCCAGGGGGTTGGTGAAAAACTGTTTTTT
length: 14; V: TRBV7-2; J: TRBJ2-7; size: NA; D: NA; CDR3: CASSLYPSSYEQYF; DNA: TGTGCCAGCAGCTTATATCCGAGCTCCTACGAGCAGTACTTC
length: 13; V: TRBV6-1; J: TRBJ2-5; size: NA; D: NA; CDR3: CASSGAARETQYF; DNA: TGTGCCAGCAGCGGCGCGGCGCGGGAGACCCAGTACTTC
length: 13; V: TRBV7-3; J: TRBJ1-2; size: NA; D: NA; CDR3: CASSLESNYGYTF; DNA: TGTGCCAGCAGCTTGGAGAGTAACTATGGCTACACCTTC